The clone carrying this TCR beta chain has a handful of counts. The germline CDR1 and CDR2 sequences are SNHLY and FYNNEI. The CDR3 totals 17 residues. Trimming removed 5 bases from V and 4 bases from J, with 23 bases in between. Original methodology: Estimated nucleated cell counts came from reference gene primer amplification. Sequencing used immunoSEQ multiplex PCR; TCRdb keeps in-frame clones, though not all of them. V, J and clone size are those of that table, while D and trimming were read from the DNA. The data show 100,000 or so clones, 72% seen once. The data originate from a study of blood T cell repertoires in COVID-19. For the study at large: The United States, Italy and Spain were the sources of the acute and convalescent COVID-19 samples. T cells, B-cell-depleted T cells, or PBMCs provided the cDNA or gDNA that served as material.

Sequences were obtained from peripheral blood. The chain couples TRBV2 to TRBJ1-2; the D gene is possibly TRBD1 (5 bases). This TCR was sampled from an elderly woman with acute or convalescent COVID-19. Here the CDR3 reads CASSYIPPAGWTYGYTF. The CDR3 DNA follows: TGTGCCAGCAGTTACATTCCTCCTGCAGGGTGGACCTATGGCTACACCTTC.